This TCR beta chain was identified during a study of siplizumab effects on memory and regulatory T cells. V was pared by 5 bases and J by 0 bases, with 15 bases between. Germline V gene sequence: CDR1 SGHTA, CDR2 FQGNSA. This CDR3 is 16 amino acids long. Assay: immunoSEQ multiplex PCR; the TCRdb copy retains only in-frame clones and omits some. This table holds approximately 100,000 clones, 93% found once. V gene TRBV7-2 combines with J gene TRBJ2-3; D is unresolved. The origin of this receptor is a human donor in good health. Sequencing was carried out using non-Treg CD4+ T cells sorted from blood. CDR3 coding DNA: TGTGCCAGCAGCCGAACTACCCTAGTTAGCACAGATACGCAGTATTTT. Translating gives CASSRTTLVSTDTQYF.